The 21 T cell receptor beta chains presented below share a single source sample, sequenced in a study of shared clonotypes between healthy human individuals. Produced via immunoSEQ multiplex PCR; TCRdb's table is partial and in-frame only. This table holds more than 2,000,000 clones, approximately 93% found once. Material: naive CD4+ T cells from PBMCs. Subset of the sample: CD45RA+ positively selected. All receptors come from a man between 18 and 29 years old in good health. Some clones in this sample may be carry-over from other donors' samples.

About this clone: Additional DNA sequences in this sample encode the identical CDR3. The chain uses TRBV9 and TRBJ2-1; D is uncertain. V lost 2 bases and J lost 0, with 9 bases in between. CDR3 length: 15 residues. Germline CDR1 is SGDLS and CDR2 is YYNGEE. CDR3 DNA sequence: TGTGCCAGCAGCGTTTCGGCAGCCTCCTACAATGAGCAGTTCTTC. Encoded protein: CASSVSAASYNEQFF.

J is TRBJ1-5 and V is TRBV6-1, with TRBD1 as a possible D gene (6 bases). Trimming shortened V by 6 bases and J by 9 bases, and 18 bases separated the two germline ends. Germline loops: CDR1 MNHNS, CDR2 SASEGT. The CDR3 extends over 14 amino acids. This CDR3 reads CASREGDGGRPQHF. DNA of the CDR3: TGTGCCAGCAGGGAGGGGGACGGCGGTAGGCCCCAGCATTTT.

The chain uses TRBV2 and TRBJ1-2; no firm D call. Germline V gene sequence: CDR1 SNHLY, CDR2 FYNNEI. Trimming stripped 6 bases from V and 4 bases from J, with 15 bases between. This CDR3 is built from 14 residues. CDR3 DNA sequence: TGTGCCAGCAGCCCACGGAGGACGGTCTATGGCTACACCTTC. It translates to CASSPRRTVYGYTF.

CDR3 residues: CASSLRASGRNSEQYF. In DNA, the CDR3 is TGTGCCAGCAGTTTAAGGGCTAGCGGGAGGAATAGCGAGCAGTACTTC. The chain recombines TRBV27 with TRBJ2-7, with 11 bases lining up with TRBD2. Germline V gives CDR1 MNHEY, CDR2 SMNVEV (reference sequence). V dropped 2 bases and J dropped 6; count of bases not matched to a gene: 9. This CDR3 has 16 residues.

This sequence joins TRBV28 and TRBJ1-5, with D perhaps matching TRBD1 (5 bases). The CDR3 length is 14 residues. V was shortened by 7 bases and J by 4 bases, with 14 bases between the two germline ends. Germline CDR1 reads MDHEN; CDR2 reads SYDVKM. The DNA of the CDR3 is TGTGCCAGCACCCTCCTCGGGGGAAATCAGCCCCAGCATTTT. Translation gives CASTLLGGNQPQHF.

This chain links TRBV28 with TRBJ2-4, with 11 bases that match TRBD1. The V and J ends lost 7 bases and 1 base, in that order; junction bases with no gene match: 3. Germline assignment: CDR1 MDHEN and CDR2 SYDVKM. CDR3 length equals 15 residues. The CDR3 coding sequence is TGTGCCAGCACGGACAGGGGGCTCGCCAAAAACATTCAGTACTTC. This codes for CASTDRGLAKNIQYF.

The genes are TRBV4-3 and TRBJ2-1, with 9 bases fitting TRBD2. CDR3 length: 16 residues. CDR1 is LGHNA and CDR2 is YSLEER in the germline V gene. Trimming cost V 4 bases and J 1 base; bases outside gene matches: 5. This chain's CDR3 is CASSRNLAGSYNEQFF. In nucleotides, the CDR3 is TGCGCCAGCAGCCGCAACCTAGCGGGATCCTACAATGAGCAGTTCTTC.

Worth noting for this clone: Other DNA sequences in this sample translate to the same CDR3. The J gene is TRBJ2-7, the V gene TRBV19; D is unclear. CDR1 is LNHDA and CDR2 is SQIVND in the germline V gene (reference sequence). Trimming cost V 1 base and J 1 base, with 8 bases left between them. The CDR3 length is 14 residues. The CDR3 DNA reads TGTGCCAGTAGTATAGGACCCACATCCTACGAGCAGTACTTC. Its translation: CASSIGPTSYEQYF. Looking up the rest from reference TRBV19 and TRBJ2-7 gives the full variable domain: DGGITQSPKYLFRKEGQNVTLSCEQNLNHDAMYWYRQDPGQGLRLIYYSQIVNDFQKGDIAEGYSVSREKKESFPLTVTSAQKNPTAFYLCASSIGPTSYEQYFGPGTRLTVT.

This clone occurred once. The J gene is TRBJ1-1, the V gene TRBV19; D is perhaps TRBD1 (6 bases). Germline CDR1 and CDR2: LNHDA and SQIVND (reference sequence). The CDR3 sequence is 14 residues long. Trimming shortened V by 7 bases and J by 3 bases, and 15 bases separated the two germline ends. The CDR3 spells CASTKPNRDTEAFF. CDR3 sequence (DNA): TGTGCCAGTACCAAGCCAAACAGGGACACTGAAGCTTTCTTT.

On this clone itself: In the same sample, other DNA sequences code for this CDR3. The chain uses TRBV5-1 and TRBJ1-5; perhaps TRBD1 as D (5 bases). Germline V gene data show CDR1 as SGHRS and CDR2 as YFSETQ. V shed 0 bases and J shed 1 base, with 8 bases lying between them. The CDR3 covers 15 residues. CDR3 coding DNA: TGCGCCAGCAGCTTGGAGGGGTACAGCAATCAGCCCCAGCATTTT. Protein sequence: CASSLEGYSNQPQHF. Based on the CDR3 plus reference TRBV5-1 and TRBJ1-5, the full variable domain is KAGVTQTPRYLIKTRGQQVTLSCSPISGHRSVSWYQQTPGQGLQFLFEYFSETQRNKGNFPGRFSGRQFSNSRSEMNVSTLELGDSALYLCASSLEGYSNQPQHFGDGTRLSIL.

The V gene is TRBV28, the J gene TRBJ2-7, with D perhaps being TRBD1 or TRBD2 (5 bases each). Germline V CDR1 and CDR2: MDHEN, SYDVKM. V was pared by 5 bases and J by 6 bases, with 17 bases between. This CDR3 is built from 14 residues. CDR3 bases: TGTGCCAGCAGTCCCCGGGACCCACTGCCCGAGCAGTACTTC. Protein: CASSPRDPLPEQYF.

Worth noting for this clone: Different DNA sequences within this sample yield the same CDR3. The chain recombines TRBV7-9 with TRBJ2-1; D may be TRBD2 (5 bases). The CDR3 consists of 12 residues. Deletions cut 6 bases from V and 10 bases from J, with 13 bases between. The germline gives CDR1 SEHNR, CDR2 FQNEAQ (reference sequence). Here the CDR3 DNA reads TGTGCCAGCAGTCTAGAGGGCGGGGAGCAGTTCTTC. Encoded protein: CASSLEGGEQFF.

This chain joins TRBV28 and TRBJ1-2; no firm D call. Germline CDR1 MDHEN, CDR2 SYDVKM. The CDR3 runs to 13 residues. V lost 6 bases to trimming and J lost 4 bases, with 12 bases between them. The CDR3 sequence: CASSPDHPYGYTF. As DNA, the CDR3 is TGTGCCAGCAGCCCGGACCATCCCTATGGCTACACCTTC.

The rearrangement uses TRBV5-1 and TRBJ2-3; 8 bases align to TRBD2. V gave up 1 base and J gave up 4 bases; unmatched junction bases: 8. From germline, CDR1 is SGHRS and CDR2 YFSETQ. The length of the CDR3 is 16 residues. CDR3 DNA: TGCGCCAGCAGCTTGACAGCGGGAGCTCCACCAGATACGCAGTATTTT. Residues: CASSLTAGAPPDTQYF.

Regarding this clone: Other DNA sequences in the sample encode the same CDR3. J is TRBJ1-3 and V is TRBV7-3; 9 nucleotides line up with TRBD1. The germline CDR1 and CDR2 sequences are SGHTA and FQGTGA. With V trimmed by 0 bases and J by 0 bases, 0 bases remained unmatched. The CDR3 contains 16 residues. As DNA, the CDR3 is TGTGCCAGCAGCTTAACGGGACAGGGCTCTGGAAACACCATATATTTT. Translating it yields CASSLTGQGSGNTIYF.

The V and J genes are TRBV4-1 and TRBJ2-7, with TRBD2 matching 14 bases. Germline V gene data show CDR1 as MGHRA and CDR2 as YSYEKL. There are 19 residues in the CDR3. The J segment lost 2 bases and the V segment lost 3 bases, leaving 12 bases of the junction unmatched. Written as DNA, the CDR3 is TGCGCCAGCAGCCAGAAGCCCGGGACTAGCGGGAGCACTCCCTACGAGCAGTACTTC. It codes for CASSQKPGTSGSTPYEQYF.

CDR3 bases: TGTGCCACCAGCAGACCCTCAACAGTACCGGGGAGTCAGCCCCAGCATTTT. It yields the protein CATSRPSTVPGSQPQHF. The V gene is TRBV15, the J gene TRBJ1-5; no reliable D call. This CDR3 is 17 amino acids long. Trimming left V 2 bases short and J 6 bases short, with 20 bases between. Germline V CDR1 and CDR2: LNHNV, YYDKDF (reference sequence).

This rearrangement joins TRBV11-2 to TRBJ2-7; D gene uncertain. CDR1 SGHAT and CDR2 FQNNGV come from the germline V gene. CDR3 size: 13 residues. Trimming took off 0 bases at V and 3 bases at J, with 6 bases between the two ends. This CDR3 reads CASSLERFYEQYF. The CDR3 DNA is TGTGCCAGCAGCTTAGAACGGTTCTACGAGCAGTACTTC.

V usage is TRBV29-1 and J usage is TRBJ2-3; D is undetermined. V lost 4 bases, J lost 2 bases, and 7 bases lay in between. Per germline, CDR1 SQVTM and CDR2 ANQGSEA. The CDR3 is 12 residues long. The CDR3, as DNA: TGCAGCGTTGGACAAAACACAGATACGCAGTATTTT. Its translation: CSVGQNTDTQYF.

This chain joins TRBV20-1 and TRBJ1-5; D unclear. The CDR3 runs 11 residues. Germline lookup yields CDR1 DFQATT and CDR2 SNEGSKA (reference sequence). V was trimmed by 6 bases and J by 8 bases, leaving 11 bases between them. The CDR3 region has the DNA TGCAGTGCAGCGATAGGAGAGCCCCAGCATTTT. Protein product: CSAAIGEPQHF.

The chain has TRBV18 and TRBJ2-3, with 14 nucleotides matching TRBD2. CDR1 KGHSH and CDR2 LQKENI come from the germline V gene. There are 16 residues in the CDR3. The J segment lost 4 bases and the V segment lost 4 bases, leaving 4 bases of the junction unmatched. The CDR3 spells CASSRLAGGLADTQYF. CDR3 nucleotides: TGTGCCAGCTCACGACTAGCGGGAGGGCTGGCAGATACGCAGTATTTT. Based on the CDR3 plus reference TRBV18 and TRBJ2-3, the full variable domain is NAGVMQNPRHLVRRRGQEARLRCSPMKGHSHVYWYRQLPEEGLKFMVYLQKENIIDESGMPKERFSAEFPKEGPSILRIQQVVRGDSAAYFCASSRLAGGLADTQYFGPGTRLTVL.